In this sample, the clone carrying this TCR beta chain turned up once. Antigen: not known. The data originate from a study of T cell repertoires in cytomegalovirus infection. As for the study in general: The authors relied on CMV epitopes, both recently identified HLA-C-restricted and well-studied HLA-B-restricted.

Study findings and constraints: The cumulative frequency of public TCR beta families distinguished individuals who carried CMV together with the relevant HLA.

TCRdb fed the reads into MiXCR, producing one record per CDR3 protein. The profile covers roughly 500,000 distinct CDR3 sequences, with around 35% appearing a single time and roughly a sixth taken by the ten largest. CDR1 is MNHEY and CDR2 is SMNVEV in the germline V gene (reference sequence). This CDR3 region has 13 residues. The V end was cut by 10 bases, the J end by 4 bases, with 16 bases between. The chain is built from TRBV27 and TRBJ1-1; no clear D gene. This TCR was recovered from a human donor in good health (CMV status not recorded). Some clones in this sample may be carry-over from other donors' samples. The source was cultured PBMCs, collected from culture after CMV antigen stimulation. CDR3 region: CATQSRGSTEAFF. Written as DNA, the CDR3 is TGTGCCACCCAGTCCCGAGGGAGCACTGAAGCTTTCTTT.